Sequencing of this T cell receptor (beta chain) was carried out in a study of T cells in Graves' hyperthyroidism and ophthalmopathy. Looking at the study overall: At initial diagnosis, before any treatment had begun, peripheral blood was obtained. Study conclusions and caveats: In validation, the model predicted ophthalmopathy. These predictions came a median roughly 6 months before onset.

As for this clonotype: The antigen remains undetermined.

V lost 4 bases and J lost 4, with 7 bases in between. Germline V CDR1 and CDR2: SNHLY, FYNNEI. CDR3 length: 12 amino acids. RNA transcripts served as the template for amplifying TCR beta CDR3 regions. The HTBI primer set served for first-round RT-PCR of the TCR CDR3. TCRdb itself ran the multiplex PCR reads through MiXCR, one entry per CDR3 protein. The data contain 250,000 or so distinct CDR3 sequences, around 15% of them singletons. This clonotype was sampled from a woman aged 18 to 35 with Graves' ophthalmopathy. Sequencing was carried out using blood. This chain joins TRBV2 and TRBJ1-2; no clear D gene. CDR3 residues: CASSVPRYGYTF. CDR3 sequence (DNA): TGTGCCAGCAGTGTACCCCGCTATGGCTACACCTTC. Full variable domain (rest looked up from reference TRBV2 and TRBJ1-2): EPEVTQTPSHQVTQMGQEVILRCVPISNHLYFYWYRQILGQKVEFLVSFYNNEISEKSEIFDDQFSVERPDGSNFTLKIRSTKLEDSAMYFCASSVPRYGYTFGSGTRLTVV.